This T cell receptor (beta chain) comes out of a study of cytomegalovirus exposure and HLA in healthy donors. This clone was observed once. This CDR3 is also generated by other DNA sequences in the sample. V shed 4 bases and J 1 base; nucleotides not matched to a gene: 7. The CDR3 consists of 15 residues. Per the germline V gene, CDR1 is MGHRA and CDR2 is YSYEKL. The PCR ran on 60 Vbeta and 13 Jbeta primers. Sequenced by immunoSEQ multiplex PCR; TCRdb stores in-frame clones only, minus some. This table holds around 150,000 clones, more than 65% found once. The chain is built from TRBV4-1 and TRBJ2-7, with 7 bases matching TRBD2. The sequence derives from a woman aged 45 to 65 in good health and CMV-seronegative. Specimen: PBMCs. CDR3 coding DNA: TGCGCCAGCAGCCGTGGGCTAGCGGATTCCTACGAGCAGTACTTC. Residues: CASSRGLADSYEQYF.